This entry is about one TCR beta chain. Its cognate antigen has yet to be identified. Per-nucleotide qualities are absent, and no much larger clonotype sits a single base away. V loses 0 bases of germline sequence and J loses 2 bases, and the interval between the two ends is 11 bases. Reading from cysteine to phenylalanine, the CDR3 counts 15 amino acids. Of the read, only the CDR3 DNA is kept; its 45 bases are in frame from base 1. Via the germline V gene (reference sequence), CDR1 is MNHNY and CDR2 SVGAGI. This sample stems from a study of T-cell memory formation after mild COVID-19 (TCRdb year 2021). Broadly, across the study: TCR sequence clusters from the two donors were largely donor specific. The cohort was made up of two young adult volunteers, one female and one male, who were previously healthy. In a couple of donors, T-cell clones that expanded and contracted after mild COVID-19 were tracked by sequencing TCRalpha and TCRbeta repertoires over time. The investigation overall reported the following: Clones contracting from day 15 to 85 had balanced CD4/CD8 phenotypes, while a second wave expanding from day 15 to 37 was biased towards CD4+. Only a couple of mild cases were covered in the study, and larger cohorts including severe cases with pre-infection samples were considered necessary. Contracting CD4+ clones turned up mainly in the CM and EM memory subsets, whereas EMRA was where CD8+ clones were enriched. Some responding clones were found in pre-infection memory, which suggests that pre-existing cross-reactive memory T cells took part in the SARS-CoV-2 response. Whether the second-wave clones peaking on day 37 were SARS-CoV-2 specific was not confirmed.

PBMCs were isolated by Ficoll-Paque density gradient centrifugation. The sequencer was an Illumina NovaSeq 6000. cDNA libraries for TCRalpha and TCRbeta were prepared by 5'RACE using constant-segment primers, with sample barcodes and unique molecular identifiers added. RNA was extracted from every sample with Trizol reagent. Libraries were amplified in two PCR steps, with a second sample barcode and Illumina TruSeq adapters added in the second step. Sequencing of libraries was performed on an Illumina NovaSeq with 2 x 150 bp paired-end reads. Under the source paper's analysis protocol: Demultiplexing of reads and collapsing into UMI-guided consensus sequences were performed with migec v1.2.7. Using mixcr v2.1.11, the UMI consensuses were aligned to TRA and TRB V and J templates and assembled into clonotypes. Clonotypes were classified as expanded or contracted when called significant by both edgeR and NoisET, with noise models trained on biological replicates. edgeR calls used a false discovery rate-adjusted p below 0.01 and a log2 fold-change threshold of 1. PCA with hierarchical clustering of max-normalized trajectories of the 1000 most abundant clonotypes was used as exploratory dynamics analysis. Each responding clone was given a CD4 or CD8 phenotype based on the CD4+ and CD8+ repertoires, which had been sequenced separately. TCRdb passed the public sequencing reads through fastp at Q25 and MiXCR, retaining productive beta sequences. Entries are consolidated by CDR3 protein sequence, retaining the most common genes and DNA. TCRdb, rather than the study authors, made the V and J calls. The sample table shows about 310,000 distinct CDR3 sequences, and approximately 16% are seen once. The top ten clonotypes cover 22% of the sample.

This clonotype was obtained from a young man who had mild COVID-19 (a few samples of this study predate the infection). The sample titles of this study are shuffled in the database, so cell type and time point are left out; the donor was told from shared clones. Sequencing used PBMCs or a T cell subset sorted from them (not recorded which). The rearrangement joined TRBV6-6 to TRBJ2-7, with an unclear D gene assignment. CDR3 loop: CASSYSHEYPYEQYF. The DNA sequence follows: TGTGCCAGCAGTTACTCCCACGAATATCCCTACGAGCAGTACTTC.